Listed here are 26 T cell receptor beta chains from one sample, sequenced in a study of cytomegalovirus exposure and HLA in healthy donors. With 60 Vbeta and 13 Jbeta primers, the PCR was carried out. Sequencing was performed with immunoSEQ multiplex PCR; in TCRdb, only in-frame clones are kept and a portion is missing. Of 95,000 to 110,000 clones in the sample, roughly 80% were seen once. Source material: PBMCs. Receptors originate from a man under 40 in good health and CMV-seronegative.

The chain links TRBV6-1 to TRBJ2-7; D unclear. This CDR3 is built from 10 residues. Germline CDR1 and CDR2: MNHNS and SASEGT. V lost 7 bases and J 4 bases, leaving 5 bases between the germline ends. CDR3 residues: CASNYYEQYF. The DNA of the CDR3 is TGTGCCAGCAATTATTACGAGCAGTACTTC.

The chain links TRBV6-1 to TRBJ2-4; a weak D match, TRBD2 (5 bases). In germline, CDR1 is MNHNS, CDR2 SASEGT. Trimming removed 3 bases from V and 5 bases from J, with 11 bases in between. CDR3 length: 14 amino acids. The CDR3 loop is CASSDRELENIQYF. The CDR3 coding sequence is TGTGCCAGCAGTGACCGGGAACTCGAAAACATTCAGTACTTC.

The gene calls are TRBV29-1 and TRBJ2-7; 8 bases are a match to TRBD1. Looked up from germline, CDR1 is SQVTM and CDR2 is ANQGSEA. CDR3 length: 11 amino acids. The V and J ends lost 6 bases and 3 bases, in that order; junction bases with no gene match: 1. The CDR3 loop reads CSVDRGYEQYF. CDR3 nucleotides: TGCAGCGTAGACAGGGGCTACGAGCAGTACTTC.

The chain uses TRBV5-1 and TRBJ1-1; tentatively, D is TRBD1 (6 bases). CDR1 is SGHRS and CDR2 is YFSETQ in the germline V gene. V dropped 2 bases and J dropped 5 bases, with 13 bases sitting between them. CDR3 length: 14 amino acids. The DNA for the CDR3 is TGCGCCAGCAGCTTCGGACAGACGGGGACTGAAGCTTTCTTT. Its translation is CASSFGQTGTEAFF.

CDR3 loop: CASSLGTEFYGYTF. For the CDR3, the DNA is TGTGCCAGCAGCTTGGGGACAGAATTTTATGGCTACACCTTC. This sequence joins TRBV5-6 and TRBJ1-2, with D possibly TRBD1 on 6 matching bases. V dropped 0 bases and J dropped 5 bases, with 11 bases sitting between them. CDR1 is SGHDT and CDR2 is YYEEEE in the germline V gene. This CDR3 spans 14 amino acids.

V gene TRBV10-2 combines with J gene TRBJ2-1; TRBD2 aligns across 9 bases. Germline loops: CDR1 WSHSY, CDR2 SAAADI. V shed 4 bases and J 7 bases; nucleotides not matched to a gene: 5. CDR3 size: 14 residues. CDR3 in DNA: TGCGCCAGCAGTGGTAGCGGGAGAGGGAATGAGCAGTTCTTC. Encoded protein: CASSGSGRGNEQFF.

The genes are TRBV28 and TRBJ1-2; 7 bases are shared with TRBD1. Unmatched junction bases numbered 4, after V lost 7 bases and J lost 2 bases. CDR1 and CDR2 from the germline V gene are MDHEN and SYDVKM. The CDR3 loop spans 13 amino acids. The CDR3 reads CASNQQGNYGYTF. CDR3 DNA: TGTGCCAGCAACCAACAGGGGAACTATGGCTACACCTTC.

This clone turned up a few times. This chain joins TRBV19 and TRBJ1-1, with D unclear. Trimming removed 3 bases from V and 6 bases from J, with 5 bases in between. The CDR3 contains 11 residues. CDR1 and CDR2 from the germline V gene are LNHDA and SQIVND (reference sequence). The CDR3: CASSIGAEAFF. The CDR3 DNA sequence: TGTGCCAGTAGTATCGGGGCTGAAGCTTTCTTT.

This chain links TRBV19 with TRBJ1-1, with a weak D call TRBD1 (6 bases). CDR3 length equals 14 residues. V was pared by 7 bases and J by 1 base, with 13 bases between. Germline CDR1 is LNHDA and CDR2 is SQIVND (reference sequence). In DNA form, the CDR3 reads TGTGCCAGTATCGGGGGGGCGGCGAACACTGAAGCTTTCTTT. It translates to CASIGGAANTEAFF.

This chain uses TRBV27 with TRBJ1-5; a possible D gene is TRBD1 (5 bases). Between the trimmed V and J ends, which lost 6 bases and 1 base, there was a span of 10 bases. This CDR3 is 14 amino acids long. CDR1 MNHEY and CDR2 SMNVEV come from the germline V gene (reference sequence). The CDR3 spells CASRAGPSNQPQHF. CDR3 coding DNA: TGTGCCAGCAGGGCGGGGCCAAGCAATCAGCCCCAGCATTTT.

This clone was counted once. V gene TRBV4-2 combines with J gene TRBJ2-5, with 7 bases identical to TRBD2. The CDR3 length is 15 residues. Germline CDR1 and CDR2: LGHNA and YNFKEQ. The junction had 7 bases not matched to a gene; V was cut back by 1 base and J by 5 bases. The CDR3 DNA is TGTGCCAGCAGCCAAGGGGGGGGTAGCGGCGAGACCCAGTACTTC. Translated, it gives CASSQGGGSGETQYF.

The rearrangement links TRBV2 to TRBJ2-6, with D perhaps matching TRBD2 (5 bases). Germline V gene lookup returns CDR1 SNHLY and CDR2 FYNNEI. The CDR3 is 18 amino acids. The ends were cut back, 4 bases at V and 5 bases at J, with 21 bases in the middle. CDR3 coding DNA: TGTGCCAGCAGTGCCCGGATGGGAGACGCTCTGTGGGCCAACGTCCTGACTTTC. It specifies CASSARMGDALWANVLTF.

This chain links TRBV27 with TRBJ2-2, with 7 bases fitting TRBD1. This CDR3 has 13 amino acids. V trimming: 7 bases; J trimming: 8 bases; junction bases outside the gene matches: 7. Germline V lookup: CDR1 MNHEY, CDR2 SMNVEV (reference sequence). The CDR3 spells CASTWGQLGELFF. Here the CDR3 DNA reads TGTGCCAGCACTTGGGGACAGTTGGGGGAGCTGTTTTTT.

The chain couples TRBV30 to TRBJ2-1, with 8 bases identical to TRBD2. Germline V gene data show CDR1 as GTSNPN and CDR2 as SVGIG (reference sequence). V trimming: 5 bases; J trimming: 9 bases; junction bases outside the gene matches: 9. The CDR3 contains 13 residues. The chain's CDR3 is CAWSSGRGFEQFF. The CDR3 DNA follows: TGTGCCTGGTCGAGCGGGAGAGGCTTTGAGCAGTTCTTC.

CDR3 amino acids: CASSLSLPGAYEQYF. CDR3 nucleotides: TGTGCCAGCAGTTTATCTCTCCCAGGGGCCTACGAGCAGTACTTC. V usage is TRBV28 and J usage is TRBJ2-5; D is perhaps TRBD1 (6 bases). The assigned J gene may be wrong: the sequence end matches TRBJ2-7 better. The germline CDR1 and CDR2 sequences are MDHEN and SYDVKM. The CDR3 has 15 residues.

The chain is built from TRBV5-4 and TRBJ2-5, with TRBD2 as a possible D gene (6 bases). Germline V lookup: CDR1 SGHNT, CDR2 YYREEE (reference sequence). The germline V and J ends were trimmed by 4 bases and 5 bases, with 21 bases remaining between them. The CDR3 is 16 residues long. DNA for the CDR3: TGTGCCAGCAGCCCACGTACGACGGGAGTTTGGGAGACCCAGTACTTC. It codes for CASSPRTTGVWETQYF. Full variable domain (outside the CDR3, taken from reference TRBV5-4 and TRBJ2-5): ETGVTQSPTHLIKTRGQQVTLRCSSQSGHNTVSWYQQALGQGPQFIFQYYREEENGRGNFPPRFSGLQFPNYSSELNVNALELDDSALYLCASSPRTTGVWETQYFGPGTRLLVL.

The J gene is TRBJ2-7, the V gene TRBV29-1; 8 bases are a match to TRBD1. V gave up 4 bases and J gave up 5 bases; unmatched junction bases: 4. This CDR3 is built from 12 residues. CDR1 SQVTM and CDR2 ANQGSEA come from the germline V gene. The CDR3 bases are TGCAGCGTTGGACAGGGGAAAAACGAGCAGTACTTC. It codes for CSVGQGKNEQYF.

This chain uses TRBV7-9 with TRBJ1-4; no clear D. CDR1 SEHNR and CDR2 FQNEAQ come from the germline V gene (reference sequence). The V end lost 5 bases, the J end lost 7 bases, and 14 bases lay between the germline ends. The CDR3 contains 14 residues. The CDR3 nucleotides are TGTGCCAGCAGCCGAGCCGCCTTGATTGAAAAACTGTTTTTT. Protein sequence: CASSRAALIEKLFF.

This clone was counted once. The chain combines TRBV5-3 with TRBJ1-5; possible D gene TRBD1, 5 bases. TRBV5-3 is recorded as an ORF, its role being uncertain. The CDR3 length is 13 residues. Trimming removed 4 bases at V and 6 bases at J, with 11 bases between. The CDR3 region has the DNA TGTGCCAGAAGCCCCAGGGCTTTTCAGCCCCAGCATTTT. It is translated as CARSPRAFQPQHF.

This chain uses TRBV5-6 with TRBJ1-1, with D possibly matching TRBD1 (6 bases). The CDR3 spans 13 residues. Germline V gene data show CDR1 as SGHDT and CDR2 as YYEEEE. The V end was cut by 3 bases, the J end by 1 base, with 7 bases between. CDR3 sequence: CASSWGQNTEAFF. The CDR3 DNA is TGTGCCAGCAGCTGGGGACAGAACACTGAAGCTTTCTTT. Using reference TRBV5-6 and TRBJ1-1 for the parts outside the CDR3, the full variable domain is DAGVTQSPTHLIKTRGQQVTLRCSPKSGHDTVSWYQQALGQGPQFIFQYYEEEERQRGNFPDRFSGHQFPNYSSELNVNALLLGDSALYLCASSWGQNTEAFFGQGTRLTVV.

CDR3 DNA: TGTGCCTGGAGCGCTCTGGCAGGGGCCACAGATACGCAGTATTTT. It translates to CAWSALAGATDTQYF. The chain combines TRBV30 with TRBJ2-3; tentatively, D is TRBD1 (6 bases). The CDR3 length is 15 residues. The V gene lost 3 bases and the J gene lost 2 bases, with 15 bases spanning the gap. In germline, CDR1 is GTSNPN, CDR2 SVGIG (reference sequence). The entire variable domain, with the rest obtained from reference TRBV30 and TRBJ2-3, is as follows: SQTIHQWPATLVQPVGSPLSLECTVEGTSNPNLYWYRQAAGRGLQLLFYSVGIGQISSEVPQNLSASRPQDRQFILSSKKLLLSDSGFYLCAWSALAGATDTQYFGPGTRLTVL.

This clone has just a few counts. The chain couples TRBV5-1 to TRBJ1-1, with D perhaps matching TRBD1 (6 bases). Germline V CDR1 and CDR2: SGHRS, YFSETQ. There are 13 residues in the CDR3. The V end lost 3 bases, the J end lost 7 bases, and 13 bases lay between the germline ends. CDR3 DNA: TGCGCCAGCAGCTGGGAGACAGGACTTGAAGCTTTCTTT. Encoded protein: CASSWETGLEAFF. Complete variable domain (other parts from reference TRBV5-1 and TRBJ1-1): KAGVTQTPRYLIKTRGQQVTLSCSPISGHRSVSWYQQTPGQGLQFLFEYFSETQRNKGNFPGRFSGRQFSNSRSEMNVSTLELGDSALYLCASSWETGLEAFFGQGTRLTVV.

In DNA, the CDR3 is TGCAGCGTTGAGTGGGGGGGAGGTATTGGGGACTCCTACGAGCAGTACTTC. Translated: CSVEWGGGIGDSYEQYF. The chain joins TRBV29-1 to TRBJ2-5; TRBD2 aligns across 7 bases. The J call may be in error: the DNA end matches TRBJ2-7 better. Per germline, CDR1 SQVTM and CDR2 ANQGSEA. The CDR3 totals 17 residues.

This rearrangement joins TRBV10-3 to TRBJ2-2; TRBD2 matches at 14 bases. This CDR3 region has 15 residues. V shed 8 bases, J shed 3 bases, and the junction held 2 bases outside the gene matches. The germline CDR1 and CDR2 sequences are ENHRY and SYGVKD. The CDR3 here is CAIGTSGGHTGELFF. DNA of the CDR3: TGTGCCATCGGGACTAGCGGGGGACACACCGGGGAGCTGTTTTTT.

V is TRBV29-1 and J is TRBJ2-7; D gene unclear. V was trimmed by 6 bases and J by 2 bases, leaving 14 bases between them. Germline CDR1 reads SQVTM; CDR2 reads ANQGSEA. This CDR3 has 13 residues. This chain's CDR3 is CSVRSGDTYEQYF. The DNA of the CDR3 is TGCAGCGTCCGTTCCGGAGATACCTACGAGCAGTACTTC.

This clone was seen just once. V gene TRBV14 combines with J gene TRBJ2-7, with 10 bases fitting TRBD1. Per germline, CDR1 SGHDN and CDR2 FVKESK. This CDR3 region has 17 residues. The V segment lost 0 bases and the J segment 3 bases; nucleotides outside the gene matches: 8. The CDR3 loop reads CASSQDRIGTGDYEQYF. CDR3 bases: TGTGCCAGCAGCCAAGATCGGATAGGGACAGGGGACTACGAGCAGTACTTC.